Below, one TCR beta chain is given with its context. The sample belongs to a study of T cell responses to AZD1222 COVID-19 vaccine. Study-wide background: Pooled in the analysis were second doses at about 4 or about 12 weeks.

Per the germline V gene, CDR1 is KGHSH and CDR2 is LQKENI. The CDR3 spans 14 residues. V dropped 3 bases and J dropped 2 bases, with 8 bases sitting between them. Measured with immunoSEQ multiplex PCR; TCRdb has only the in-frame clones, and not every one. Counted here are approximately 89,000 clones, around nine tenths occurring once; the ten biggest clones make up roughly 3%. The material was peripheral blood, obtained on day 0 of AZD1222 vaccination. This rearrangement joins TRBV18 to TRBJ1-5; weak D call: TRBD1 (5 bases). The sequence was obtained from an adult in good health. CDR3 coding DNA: TGTGCCAGCTCACCCAGGGACGGCAATCAGCCCCAGCATTTT. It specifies CASSPRDGNQPQHF.